The next 32 T cell receptor beta chains were all read from a single sample in a study of CD8 T cells in ankylosing spondylitis. Their antigens are not known. Study-wide points: A motif in TCR beta, a set of seven to nine highly homologous variants, appeared characteristic of ankylosing spondylitis blood.

TCRdb called the 5' RACE reads again in MiXCR, with one record for every CDR3 protein. The sample includes a few hundred thousand distinct CDR3 sequences, around 8% seen only once; the top ten take roughly 14%. Sample: blood, either unsorted or a sorted T cell fraction (not recorded which). The receptors stem from a male donor with ankylosing spondylitis.

This clonotype has a handful of counts. The chain recombines TRBV15 with TRBJ2-3; D is unclear. Germline V gives CDR1 LNHNV, CDR2 YYDKDF (reference sequence). This CDR3 is built from 16 residues. V lost 2 bases and J lost 2, with 14 bases in between. CDR3 sequence: CATSRPRPWTTDTQYF. The CDR3 DNA follows: TGTGCCACCAGCAGACCCAGGCCCTGGACCACAGATACGCAGTATTTT.

This clonotype has a count of ten or more. This CDR3 is CASSQDLGYEQYF. The CDR3 nucleotides are TGTGCCAGCAGCCAAGATTTAGGTTACGAGCAGTACTTC. V gene TRBV14 combines with J gene TRBJ2-7; D is uncertain. Germline V gene data show CDR1 as SGHDN and CDR2 as FVKESK. The CDR3 runs 13 residues. The germline V and J ends were trimmed by 0 bases and 4 bases, with 7 bases remaining between them.

There are many counts of this clonotype. The rearrangement uses TRBV11-2 and TRBJ2-1; 7 bases are shared with TRBD2. V lost 7 bases and J lost 3; bases outside the gene matches: 9. This CDR3 is 15 amino acids long. Looked up from germline, CDR1 is SGHAT and CDR2 is FQNNGV. The CDR3, as DNA: TGTGCCAGCACCCCCTCGGGGGGTAACTACAATGAGCAGTTCTTC. It yields the protein CASTPSGGNYNEQFF.

V gene TRBV6-1 combines with J gene TRBJ2-5; D is ambiguous. The CDR3 loop spans 14 amino acids. Per germline, CDR1 MNHNS and CDR2 SASEGT. V was cut by 6 bases and J by 5 bases, with 16 bases left in between. The CDR3 DNA sequence: TGTGCCAGCAGCCCCCAGGCCCCGAGGGAGACCCAGTACTTC. Encoded protein: CASSPQAPRETQYF.

This clonotype was observed a handful of times. The chain joins TRBV20-1 to TRBJ2-3, with D perhaps assigned TRBD1 or TRBD2 (5 bases each). The CDR3 runs to 16 residues. Trimming took off 4 bases at V and 4 bases at J, with 21 bases between the two ends. CDR1 and CDR2 (germline): DFQATT, SNEGSKA (reference sequence). The DNA for the CDR3 is TGCAGTGCTACTACCGGGACCCCAGGAGTCGCAGATACGCAGTATTTT. Protein: CSATTGTPGVADTQYF.

This clonotype was counted at least ten times. This chain joins TRBV6-5 and TRBJ2-1; D might be TRBD1 (5 bases). Germline CDR1 MNHEY, CDR2 SVGAGI. Deletions cut 0 bases from V and 7 bases from J, with 13 bases between. This CDR3 has 15 amino acids. CDR3 DNA sequence: TGTGCCAGCAGTTACTCGAGGCAGGGTTGGAATGAGCAGTTCTTC. As protein: CASSYSRQGWNEQFF.

This clonotype showed up just once. The chain combines TRBV5-4 with TRBJ2-6; weak D call: TRBD1 (5 bases). The germline V gene has CDR1 SGHNT and CDR2 YYREEE (reference sequence). V was trimmed by 1 base and J by 2 bases, leaving 13 bases between them. This CDR3 has 17 residues. The CDR3 DNA reads TGTGCCAGCAGCTTGCTTCCGCAGGGAACTGGGGCCAACGTCCTGACTTTC. Its protein product is CASSLLPQGTGANVLTF.

Ten or more counts support this clonotype. In nucleotides, the CDR3 is TGCAGCGTGCGTCTGGGAGCCTTGTCCAATGAGCAGTTCTTC. It codes for CSVRLGALSNEQFF. J is TRBJ2-1 and V is TRBV29-1; maybe TRBD2 (5 bases). V was clipped by 6 bases and J by 6 bases, with 18 bases between them. Germline-derived CDR1 and CDR2 are SQVTM and ANQGSEA. The CDR3 totals 14 residues.

A note on this clonotype: This could be a read error, since a much larger clone is one nucleotide away. The CDR3 carries no conserved terminal phenylalanine or tryptophan, so it likely arises from a read error. The V and J genes are TRBV20-1 and TRBJ1-2; no reliable D call. V gave up 5 bases and J gave up 2 bases, with 9 bases separating them. The CDR3 runs 12 residues. Germline lookup yields CDR1 DFQATT and CDR2 SNEGSKA (reference sequence). The CDR3 sequence is CSAEGMNYGYTL. The CDR3 DNA sequence: TGCAGTGCTGAAGGGATGAACTATGGCTACACCTTG.

The gene calls are TRBV20-1 and TRBJ2-1, with a tentative D call TRBD2 (5 bases). CDR1 is DFQATT, CDR2 SNEGSKA, per germline (reference sequence). This CDR3 has 16 residues. Trimming cost V 0 bases and J 0 bases, with 12 bases left between them. The CDR3 nucleotides are TGCAGTGCTAGAGACCCGGACTCGAGCTCCTACAATGAGCAGTTCTTC. Translated, it gives CSARDPDSSSYNEQFF.

In this sample, this clonotype turned up many times. This sequence joins TRBV5-1 and TRBJ2-1, with D maybe TRBD2 (6 bases). The germline gives CDR1 SGHRS, CDR2 YFSETQ. The CDR3 sequence is 15 residues long. Trimming took off 5 bases at V and 0 bases at J, with 12 bases between the two ends. CDR3 nucleotide sequence: TGCGCCAGCAGGGTGGACGGGAGCTCCTACAATGAGCAGTTCTTC. Protein: CASRVDGSSYNEQFF.

The chain employs TRBV7-9 and TRBJ2-5; tentative D call: TRBD1 (5 bases). Looked up from germline, CDR1 is SEHNR and CDR2 is FQNEAQ (reference sequence). Trimming took off 7 bases at V and 3 bases at J, with 12 bases between the two ends. The CDR3 has 13 amino acids. CDR3 amino acids: CASKNRNEETQYF. The DNA of the CDR3 is TGTGCCAGCAAAAACAGGAACGAAGAGACCCAGTACTTC.

This clonotype was recorded a few times. The chain combines TRBV29-1 with TRBJ1-2; D uncertain. The CDR3 runs 11 residues. Germline V lookup: CDR1 SQVTM, CDR2 ANQGSEA. Between the trimmed V and J ends, which lost 6 bases and 8 bases, there was a span of 13 bases. CDR3 sequence reads: CSVPLDWGYTF. The CDR3 nucleotides are TGCAGCGTCCCGCTCGACTGGGGCTACACCTTC.

In its sample, this clonotype was seen many times. The chain joins TRBV29-1 to TRBJ2-3, with 10 bases matching TRBD2. Germline values: CDR1 SQVTM, CDR2 ANQGSEA. The CDR3 is made up of 14 amino acids. Germline trimming cut 4 bases from V and 5 bases from J; bases unmatched to any gene: 6. As DNA, the CDR3 is TGCAGCGTTGGCTCTAGCGGGAGTGGAGATACGCAGTATTTT. Translating gives CSVGSSGSGDTQYF.

This clonotype was seen at least ten times. V and J are TRBV12-3 or TRBV12-4 and TRBJ2-5; 9 nucleotides align to TRBD2. Trimming took 5 bases from V and 1 from J; bases not matched to a gene: 11. CDR3 length: 17 residues. Written as DNA, the CDR3 is TGTGCCAGCAGTCGCTACTTCGGGACTAGCAGCCAAGAGACCCAGTACTTC. Residues: CASSRYFGTSSQETQYF.

This clonotype was seen ten or more times. The chain joins TRBV5-1 to TRBJ2-3, with 8 bases that match TRBD1. Germline V gene data show CDR1 as SGHRS and CDR2 as YFSETQ. The CDR3 spans 20 residues. The ends lost 4 bases at V and 2 bases at J; junction bases unmatched: 21. As DNA, the CDR3 is TGCGCCAGCAGCCTTGCTACCCTGCCCCGGGACAGGCGAGACACAGATACGCAGTATTTT. Protein sequence: CASSLATLPRDRRDTDTQYF.

This clonotype occurred a few times. The rearrangement links TRBV12-3 or TRBV12-4 to TRBJ2-4; D ambiguous. Trimming took 0 bases from V and 8 from J, leaving 11 bases between them. This CDR3 is built from 14 residues. The CDR3 nucleotides read TGTGCCAGCAGTTTAGCGCTGCAGTCCGACATTCAGTACTTC. This codes for CASSLALQSDIQYF.

This clonotype was seen only a few times. This chain connects TRBV6-5 to TRBJ1-2; TRBD1 aligns across 12 bases. Germline V CDR1 and CDR2: MNHEY, SVGAGI. The CDR3 sequence is 16 residues long. V trimming: 2 bases; J trimming: 8 bases; junction bases outside the gene matches: 9. The CDR3 region is CASSYVGQGAFEGYTF. Written as DNA, the CDR3 is TGTGCCAGCAGTTACGTGGGACAGGGGGCTTTCGAGGGCTACACCTTC.

This clonotype was counted between two and nine times. The V gene is TRBV27, the J gene TRBJ1-3, with TRBD1 identical over 11 bases. The V segment lost 5 bases and the J segment 4 bases; nucleotides outside the gene matches: 7. CDR1 and CDR2 (germline): MNHEY, SMNVEV (reference sequence). The CDR3 runs to 16 residues. The CDR3 region is CASSPRDRGNGNTIYF. The CDR3 DNA sequence: TGTGCCAGCAGTCCCCGGGACAGGGGGAACGGAAACACCATATATTTT.

The chain has TRBV10-3 and TRBJ2-2; D tentatively fits TRBD1 or TRBD2 (5 bases each). The V and J ends lost 11 bases and 6 bases respectively, with 16 bases between them. This CDR3 spans 13 amino acids. Germline lookup yields CDR1 ENHRY and CDR2 SYGVKD. The CDR3 loop is CAAGTLLAGELFF. CDR3 nucleotides: TGTGCCGCCGGGACCCTTCTAGCCGGGGAGCTGTTTTTT.

This clonotype was found many times. This rearrangement joins TRBV4-3 to TRBJ1-5; D ambiguous. CDR1 is LGHNA, CDR2 YSLEER, per germline. The V end lost 0 bases, the J end lost 3 bases, and 9 bases lay between the germline ends. This CDR3 spans 15 amino acids. CDR3 protein: CASSQDGQVNQPQHF. The CDR3 DNA reads as TGCGCCAGCAGCCAAGATGGGCAGGTCAATCAGCCCCAGCATTTT.

This clonotype was found a few times. The J gene is TRBJ2-3, the V gene TRBV20-1; possible D gene TRBD2, 5 bases. Germline CDR1 and CDR2: DFQATT and SNEGSKA (reference sequence). Trimming cost V 3 bases and J 5 bases, with 18 bases left between them. This CDR3 has 15 residues. In DNA, the CDR3 is TGCAGTGCTAGCCGCCTGGTGGGAGCGAAAGATACGCAGTATTTT. Its protein is CSASRLVGAKDTQYF.

The chain is built from TRBV19 and TRBJ2-2; 9 bases align to TRBD2. Looked up from germline, CDR1 is LNHDA and CDR2 is SQIVND (reference sequence). V shed 1 base and J 6 bases; nucleotides not matched to a gene: 6. The CDR3 runs 16 residues. CDR3 coding DNA: TGTGCCAGTAGTATAGCGTGGACTAGCGCGGCCGGGGAGCTGTTTTTT. Amino acid sequence: CASSIAWTSAAGELFF.

This clonotype turned up a few times. The gene calls are TRBV28 and TRBJ2-4, with 11 nucleotides matching TRBD1. Germline V lookup: CDR1 MDHEN, CDR2 SYDVKM. The length of the CDR3 is 17 residues. The junction had 8 bases not matched to a gene; V was cut back by 6 bases and J by 1 base. In DNA, the CDR3 is TGTGCCAGCAGGGACAGGGGGCTGAGCGATGCCAAAAACATTCAGTACTTC. This sequence encodes CASRDRGLSDAKNIQYF.

This clonotype has a count of ten or more. V and J are TRBV4-2 and TRBJ1-2; no firm D call. The germline gives CDR1 LGHNA, CDR2 YNFKEQ. Trimming removed 0 bases from V and 4 bases from J, with 12 bases in between. The CDR3 extends over 15 amino acids. As DNA, the CDR3 is TGTGCCAGCAGCCAAGATCACGGCAGCACCTATGGCTACACCTTC. This translates into CASSQDHGSTYGYTF.

This chain joins TRBV7-9 and TRBJ2-7; 7 positions match TRBD1. CDR3 size: 15 residues. The trim removed 2 bases at V and 2 bases at J, leaving 6 bases unmatched. CDR1 is SEHNR, CDR2 FQNEAQ, per germline (reference sequence). The CDR3 sequence: CASSLPGTEPYEQYF. The CDR3 nucleotides read TGTGCCAGCAGCTTACCGGGGACAGAACCCTACGAGCAGTACTTC. The full variable domain, completed using reference TRBV7-9 and TRBJ2-7, is DTGVSQNPRHKITKRGQNVTFRCDPISEHNRLYWYRQTLGQGPEFLTYFQNEAQLEKSRLLSDRFSAERPKGSFSTLEIQRTEQGDSAMYLCASSLPGTEPYEQYFGPGTRLTVT.

This clonotype occurred many times. The V gene is TRBV14, the J gene TRBJ2-1; 8 nucleotides agree with TRBD2. V lost 2 bases to trimming and J lost 7 bases; unmatched junction nucleotides: 7. The CDR3 consists of 15 residues. CDR1 is SGHDN and CDR2 is FVKESK in the germline V gene. CDR3 sequence reads: CASSQTIAGLNEQFF. The CDR3 nucleotides read TGTGCCAGCAGCCAAACAATAGCGGGATTGAATGAGCAGTTCTTC.

J is TRBJ1-1 and V is TRBV3-1, with a weak D call TRBD1 (5 bases). The V gene's germline CDR1 is LGHDT and CDR2 YNNKEL (reference sequence). V lost 6 bases and J lost 4, with 12 bases in between. The CDR3 totals 13 residues. The CDR3 region has the DNA TGTGCCAGCAGAGGGGACCTGACCACTGAAGCTTTCTTT. It translates to CASRGDLTTEAFF.

This clonotype was seen more than once but under ten times. This sequence joins TRBV3-1 and TRBJ2-7; 8 bases align to TRBD1. Germline loops: CDR1 LGHDT, CDR2 YNNKEL (reference sequence). The CDR3 spans 15 residues. Trimming removed 4 bases from V and 1 base from J; junction bases left unmatched: 6. DNA for the CDR3: TGTGCCAGCAGCCGGACAGGGCTAGCATCCTACGAGCAGTACTTC. It yields the protein CASSRTGLASYEQYF.

This clonotype was counted many times. This chain connects TRBV29-1 to TRBJ2-7; the D is unclear. V was clipped by 6 bases and J by 0 bases, with 12 bases between them. Germline V gene data show CDR1 as SQVTM and CDR2 as ANQGSEA. The CDR3 is 13 amino acids. In nucleotides, the CDR3 is TGCAGCGTGGAAACAGAGAGCTCCTACGAGCAGTACTTC. It translates to CSVETESSYEQYF.

This clonotype has more than one count but fewer than ten. The chain couples TRBV7-2 to TRBJ2-7, with D perhaps TRBD1 (6 bases). Germline V lookup: CDR1 SGHTA, CDR2 FQGNSA. V lost 5 bases to trimming and J lost 4 bases, with 15 bases between them. The CDR3 runs to 14 residues. The CDR3 protein is CASSPTTGWYEQYF. CDR3 bases: TGTGCCAGCAGCCCTACCACAGGGTGGTACGAGCAGTACTTC.

The chain couples TRBV23-1 to TRBJ2-3; 10 bases map to TRBD1. TRBV23-1 is classed as an ORF, of uncertain function. The length of the CDR3 is 16 residues. The V segment lost 9 bases and the J segment 3 bases; nucleotides outside the gene matches: 12. CDR3: CASPRDRGFSTDTQYF. DNA of the CDR3: TGCGCCAGTCCTCGGGACAGGGGATTCTCTACAGATACGCAGTATTTT.